This passage covers 20 T cell receptor beta chains from one sample sequenced in a study of shared clonotypes between healthy human individuals. Clones were read by immunoSEQ multiplex PCR, and TCRdb kept only the in-frame ones, dropping some. The repertoire has about 2.4 million clones, 93% of them found once; the top ten carry 0.36%. The specimen was naive CD4+ T cells from PBMCs. Noted subset: CD45RA+ positively selected. The source is a man aged 18 to 30 in good health. Some clones in this sample may be carry-over from other donors' samples.

The V gene is TRBV7-8, the J gene TRBJ1-5; D unclear. The CDR3 consists of 15 residues. V lost 0 bases and J lost 5, with 11 bases in between. In germline, CDR1 is SGHVS, CDR2 FQNEAQ. This chain's CDR3 is CASSLARWGDQPQHF. Here the CDR3 DNA reads TGTGCCAGCAGCTTAGCTCGATGGGGAGATCAGCCCCAGCATTTT.

The sample holds one count of this clone. A much larger clone lies one base from this, so it may be a read error. J is TRBJ1-1 and V is TRBV27; D is possibly TRBD1 (5 bases). The CDR3 is 13 residues long. The germline V and J ends were trimmed by 5 bases and 1 base, with 8 bases remaining between them. CDR1 is MNHEY, CDR2 SMNVEV, per germline (reference sequence). The CDR3, as DNA: TGTGCCAGCAGTCAGGGACGGAACACTGAAGCTTTCTTT. Translated, it gives CASSQGRNTEAFF.

This chain connects TRBV9 to TRBJ2-7; the match to TRBD2 covers 8 bases. The germline V gene has CDR1 SGDLS and CDR2 YYNGEE. Trimming took 4 bases from V and 1 from J; bases not matched to a gene: 16. This CDR3 is 18 amino acids long. CDR3 nucleotide sequence: TGTGCCAGCAGCCCAAGGGCAGGGGCGGGAGGTACGTCCTACGAGCAGTACTTC. Its translation is CASSPRAGAGGTSYEQYF.

CDR3 in DNA: TGTGCCAGCAGCTTAGACAGGGTAAAGGAAAAACTGTTTTTT. Translated, it gives CASSLDRVKEKLFF. The chain combines TRBV11-2 with TRBJ1-4, with a possible D match to TRBD1 (5 bases). This CDR3 has 14 residues. Trimming cost V 0 bases and J 8 bases, with 10 bases left between them. Germline V CDR1 and CDR2: SGHAT, FQNNGV.

The chain uses TRBV6-5 and TRBJ2-2; D unclear. Trimming took off 2 bases at V and 3 bases at J, with 7 bases between the two ends. The CDR3 contains 14 residues. Germline V gene data show CDR1 as MNHEY and CDR2 as SVGAGI. CDR3 sequence (DNA): TGTGCCAGCAGTTACCGTTCGGACACCGGGGAGCTGTTTTTT. Its protein is CASSYRSDTGELFF.

The count of this clone is one. V gene TRBV11-2 combines with J gene TRBJ1-1; D possibly corresponds to TRBD1 (5 bases). Trimming shortened V by 6 bases and J by 1 base, and 15 bases separated the two germline ends. CDR1 and CDR2 from the germline V gene are SGHAT and FQNNGV. This CDR3 spans 15 amino acids. As DNA, the CDR3 is TGTGCCAGCAGTCCGACGACCGGGGGGAACACTGAAGCTTTCTTT. It specifies CASSPTTGGNTEAFF.

As regards this clone: This specimen includes other DNA sequences encoding the same CDR3. This chain uses TRBV28 with TRBJ2-2, with D hard to call. The CDR3 runs 11 residues. V was trimmed by 6 bases and J by 3 bases, leaving 2 bases between them. Germline CDR1 MDHEN, CDR2 SYDVKM. CDR3 in amino acids: CASRYTGELFF. Written as DNA, the CDR3 is TGTGCCAGCAGGTACACCGGGGAGCTGTTTTTT.

This chain uses TRBV5-5 with TRBJ2-7; 13 bases map to TRBD2. V was pared by 2 bases and J by 3 bases, with 5 bases of the junction left unmatched. In germline, CDR1 is SGHKS, CDR2 YYEKEE (reference sequence). The CDR3 loop spans 16 amino acids. The CDR3 sequence is CASSFTGTSGDYEQYF. The CDR3, as DNA: TGTGCCAGCAGCTTTACCGGGACTAGCGGGGACTACGAGCAGTACTTC.

This chain connects TRBV6-5 to TRBJ2-5; 8 nucleotides line up with TRBD1. In germline, CDR1 is MNHEY, CDR2 SVGAGI. Germline trimming cut 8 bases from V and 5 bases from J; bases unmatched to any gene: 7. The CDR3 spans 13 residues. CDR3 in amino acids: CASRQGLLETQYF. The CDR3 DNA reads as TGTGCCAGCCGACAGGGGCTTTTGGAGACCCAGTACTTC.

V is TRBV9 and J is TRBJ1-1, with TRBD1 as a possible D gene (5 bases). The CDR3 has 15 amino acids. Trimming removed 4 bases at V and 0 bases at J, with 13 bases between. Germline loops: CDR1 SGDLS, CDR2 YYNGEE. CDR3 protein: CASSPRQFLNTEAFF. DNA of the CDR3: TGTGCCAGCAGCCCCCGACAGTTCCTGAACACTGAAGCTTTCTTT.

This chain joins TRBV27 and TRBJ2-3; 9 bases line up with TRBD2. The CDR3 loop spans 20 amino acids. V was pared by 5 bases and J by 4 bases, with 22 bases of the junction left unmatched. The germline gives CDR1 MNHEY, CDR2 SMNVEV (reference sequence). CDR3 nucleotides: TGTGCCAGCAGTGGACTTGGGTTAGCGGGAGTTGTACGAGGGGCAGATACGCAGTATTTT. It translates to CASSGLGLAGVVRGADTQYF.

This rearrangement joins TRBV6-1 to TRBJ2-7, with TRBD2 matching over 9 bases. The CDR3 has 14 amino acids. Germline V gene sequence: CDR1 MNHNS, CDR2 SASEGT. V dropped 6 bases and J dropped 2; count of bases not matched to a gene: 5. In DNA form, the CDR3 reads TGTGCCAGCAGGAGACTAGCGGATACCTACGAGCAGTACTTC. Residues: CASRRLADTYEQYF.

The chain joins TRBV27 to TRBJ1-2; D is ambiguous. This CDR3 has 16 amino acids. CDR1 is MNHEY, CDR2 SMNVEV, per germline (reference sequence). With 5 bases removed from V and 2 bases from J, the gap between germline ends came to 18 bases. CDR3 region: CASSPDRSERNYGYTF. The DNA for the CDR3 is TGTGCCAGCAGTCCGGATCGATCGGAAAGGAACTATGGCTACACCTTC.

The chain has TRBV10-3 and TRBJ1-4, with D tentatively TRBD1 (6 bases). Trimming shortened V by 6 bases and J by 0 bases, and 11 bases separated the two germline ends. From germline, CDR1 is ENHRY and CDR2 SYGVKD. This CDR3 region has 15 residues. This CDR3 reads CAISRDTATNEKLFF. The CDR3 bases are TGTGCCATCAGCCGGGACACCGCAACTAATGAAAAACTGTTTTTT.

V gene TRBV5-1 combines with J gene TRBJ2-7, with TRBD1 matching 7 bases. CDR1 and CDR2 from the germline V gene are SGHRS and YFSETQ. This CDR3 spans 13 amino acids. V was clipped by 4 bases and J by 4 bases; unmatched bases: 5. Written as DNA, the CDR3 is TGCGCCAGCAGCGTGGGACAGACATACGAGCAGTACTTC. This encodes CASSVGQTYEQYF.

This chain links TRBV10-3 with TRBJ1-3, with TRBD1 matching 10 bases. There are 18 residues in the CDR3. V was clipped by 5 bases and J by 3 bases; unmatched bases: 13. Looked up from germline, CDR1 is ENHRY and CDR2 is SYGVKD. CDR3 DNA sequence: TGTGCCATCAGTCAGACAGGGGGCCTTGTCTCAAGTGGAAACACCATATATTTT. Translating it yields CAISQTGGLVSSGNTIYF.

The rearrangement uses TRBV5-1 and TRBJ1-1, with D perhaps matching TRBD1 (6 bases). Germline CDR1 is SGHRS and CDR2 is YFSETQ. The germline V and J ends were trimmed by 5 bases and 0 bases, with 14 bases remaining between them. CDR3 length: 15 amino acids. The CDR3 loop is CASRVTGTLNTEAFF. DNA of the CDR3: TGCGCCAGCAGGGTGACAGGAACCTTGAACACTGAAGCTTTCTTT.

V usage is TRBV6-5 and J usage is TRBJ2-7; D possibly corresponds to TRBD1 (5 bases). This CDR3 region has 13 residues. The germline CDR1 and CDR2 sequences are MNHEY and SVGAGI. V was shortened by 2 bases and J by 4 bases, with 9 bases between the two germline ends. CDR3 in amino acids: CASSYGADYEQYF. The CDR3 DNA reads TGTGCCAGCAGTTACGGGGCGGATTACGAGCAGTACTTC.

The chain has TRBV7-3 and TRBJ2-2; the match to TRBD2 covers 7 bases. V was pared by 5 bases and J by 6 bases, with 15 bases of the junction left unmatched. This CDR3 has 17 amino acids. Germline V gene lookup returns CDR1 SGHTA and CDR2 FQGTGA. CDR3 DNA sequence: TGTGCCAGCAGCCCAACCGGCGGGAGTGTCGTCGCCGGGGAGCTGTTTTTT. It translates to CASSPTGGSVVAGELFF.

CDR3 nucleotides: TGTGCCAGCAGCCCCACAGGGGGAGGGAATGAAAAACTGTTTTTT. Translating gives CASSPTGGGNEKLFF. The chain employs TRBV7-6 and TRBJ1-4; TRBD1 matches at 8 bases. Germline V lookup: CDR1 SGHVS, CDR2 FNYEAQ. The CDR3 is 15 amino acids. V shed 5 bases, J shed 5 bases, and the junction held 7 bases outside the gene matches.